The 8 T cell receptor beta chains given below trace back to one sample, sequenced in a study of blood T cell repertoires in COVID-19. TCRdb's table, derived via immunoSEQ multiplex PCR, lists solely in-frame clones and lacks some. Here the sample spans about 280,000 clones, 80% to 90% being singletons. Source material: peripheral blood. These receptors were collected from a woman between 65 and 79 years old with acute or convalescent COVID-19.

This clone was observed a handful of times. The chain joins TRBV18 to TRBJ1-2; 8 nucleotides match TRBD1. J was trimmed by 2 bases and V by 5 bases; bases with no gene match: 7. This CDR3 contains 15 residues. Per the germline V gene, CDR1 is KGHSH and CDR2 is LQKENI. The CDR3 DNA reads TGTGCCAGCTCAGCTGAACAGGGGGACAACTATGGCTACACCTTC. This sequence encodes CASSAEQGDNYGYTF.

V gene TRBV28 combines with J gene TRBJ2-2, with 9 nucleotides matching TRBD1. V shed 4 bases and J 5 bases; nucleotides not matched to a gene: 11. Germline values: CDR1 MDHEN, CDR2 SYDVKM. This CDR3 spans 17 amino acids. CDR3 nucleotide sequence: TGTGCCAGCAGTTCCCCCAGGGACAGGGAAGGGACCGGGGAGCTGTTTTTT. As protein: CASSSPRDREGTGELFF. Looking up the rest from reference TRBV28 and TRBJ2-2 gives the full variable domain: DVKVTQSSRYLVKRTGEKVFLECVQDMDHENMFWYRQDPGLGLRLIYFSYDVKMKEKGDIPEGYSVSREKKERFSLILESASTNQTSMYLCASSSPRDREGTGELFFGEGSRLTVL.

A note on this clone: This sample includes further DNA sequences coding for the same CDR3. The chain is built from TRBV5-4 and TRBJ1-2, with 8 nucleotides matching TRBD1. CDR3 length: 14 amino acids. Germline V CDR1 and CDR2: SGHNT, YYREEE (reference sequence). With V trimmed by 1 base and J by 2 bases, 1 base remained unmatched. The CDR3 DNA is TGTGCCAGCAGCTTGCAGGGGGCCAACTATGGCTACACCTTC. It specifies CASSLQGANYGYTF.

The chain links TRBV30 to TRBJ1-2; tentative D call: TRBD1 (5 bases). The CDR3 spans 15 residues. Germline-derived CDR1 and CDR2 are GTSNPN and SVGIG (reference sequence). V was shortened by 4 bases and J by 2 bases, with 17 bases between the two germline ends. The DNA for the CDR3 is TGTGCCTGGATGGGGCAGCTAGTCGGAAACTATGGCTACACCTTC. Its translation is CAWMGQLVGNYGYTF. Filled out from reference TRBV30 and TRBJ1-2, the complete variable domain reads SQTIHQWPATLVQPVGSPLSLECTVEGTSNPNLYWYRQAAGRGLQLLFYSVGIGQISSEVPQNLSASRPQDRQFILSSKKLLLSDSGFYLCAWMGQLVGNYGYTFGSGTRLTVV.

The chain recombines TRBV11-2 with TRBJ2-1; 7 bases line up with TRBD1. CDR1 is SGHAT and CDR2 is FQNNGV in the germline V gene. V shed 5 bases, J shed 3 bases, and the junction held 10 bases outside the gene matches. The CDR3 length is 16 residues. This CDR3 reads CASSPIPGQNYNEQFF. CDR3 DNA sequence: TGTGCCAGCAGCCCTATCCCGGGACAGAACTACAATGAGCAGTTCTTC.

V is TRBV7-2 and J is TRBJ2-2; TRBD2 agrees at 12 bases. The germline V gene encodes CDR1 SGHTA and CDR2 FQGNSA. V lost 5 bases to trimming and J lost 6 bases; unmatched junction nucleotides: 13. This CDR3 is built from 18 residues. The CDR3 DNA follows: TGTGCCAGCAGCGCTCCTAGCGGGGGGGCGCGCGGGGCCGGGGAGCTGTTTTTT. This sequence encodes CASSAPSGGARGAGELFF. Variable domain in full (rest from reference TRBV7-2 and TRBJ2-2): GAGVSQSPSNKVTEKGKDVELRCDPISGHTALYWYRQSLGQGLEFLIYFQGNSAPDKSGLPSDRFSAERTGGSVSTLTIQRTQQEDSAVYLCASSAPSGGARGAGELFFGEGSRLTVL.

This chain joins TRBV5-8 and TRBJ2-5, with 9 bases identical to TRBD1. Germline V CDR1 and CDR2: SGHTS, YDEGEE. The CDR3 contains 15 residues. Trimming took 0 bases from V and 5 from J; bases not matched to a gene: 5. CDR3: CASSLAGTGSETQYF. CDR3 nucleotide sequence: TGTGCCAGCAGCTTGGCCGGGACAGGGAGCGAGACCCAGTACTTC. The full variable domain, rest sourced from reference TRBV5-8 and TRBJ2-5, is EAGVTQSPTHLIKTRGQQATLRCSPISGHTSVYWYQQALGLGLQFLLWYDEGEERNRGNFPPRFSGRQFPNYSSELNVNALELEDSALYLCASSLAGTGSETQYFGPGTRLLVL.

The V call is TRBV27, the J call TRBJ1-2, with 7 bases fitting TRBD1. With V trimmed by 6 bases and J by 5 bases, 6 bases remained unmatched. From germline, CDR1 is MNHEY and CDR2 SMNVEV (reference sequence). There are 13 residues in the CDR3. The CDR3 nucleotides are TGTGCCAGCAGGCCCGCAGGGGGTTATGGCTACACCTTC. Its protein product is CASRPAGGYGYTF.